This is a list of T cell receptor beta chains from one sample in a study of T-cell memory formation after mild COVID-19. TCRdb passed the 5' RACE reads through MiXCR, listing each CDR3 protein once. The sample yields approximately 290,000 distinct CDR3 sequences, 19% seen once. The sequencing sample was made of PBMCs or a T cell subset sorted from them (not recorded which). Receptors were obtained from a man younger than 35 who had mild COVID-19 (a few samples of this study predate the infection). Cell type and time point are not known. The CDR3 runs from the conserved cysteine through the conserved F or W. The D gene is left open where the match is weak. Only part of the rows carry a size: once, few, many, or a class if the clone is expanded.

CDR3nt: TGTGCCAGCAGCTTCGTCGAGTTGGGTACGCAGTATTTT
CDR3aa: CASSFVELGTQYF
abundance: -
d_gene: -
v_gene: TRBV7-9
j_gene: TRBJ2-3

CDR3nt: TGTGCCAGCAGCCCTCGATCGCTTTATAATTCACCCCTCCACTTT
CDR3aa: CASSPRSLYNSPLHF
abundance: -
d_gene: -
v_gene: TRBV7-2
j_gene: TRBJ1-6

CDR3nt: TGTGCCAGCATGCCCGCAGGGGGCTGGACTGAAGCTTTCTTT
CDR3aa: CASMPAGGWTEAFF
abundance: few
d_gene: TRBD1
v_gene: TRBV2
j_gene: TRBJ1-1

CDR3nt: TGTGCCAGCAGCTTTTATGGGGCTGGCAATCAGCCCCAGCATTTT
CDR3aa: CASSFYGAGNQPQHF
abundance: -
d_gene: -
v_gene: TRBV5-5
j_gene: TRBJ1-5

CDR3nt: TGTGCCAGCAGTTTAGCGGACACTGAAGCTTTCTTT
CDR3aa: CASSLADTEAFF
abundance: many
d_gene: -
v_gene: TRBV12-3/TRBV12-4
j_gene: TRBJ1-1

CDR3nt: TGTGCCAGCAGCCCACTAGCGGGGTCCGAGCAGTACTTC
CDR3aa: CASSPLAGSEQYF
abundance: few
d_gene: TRBD2
v_gene: TRBV7-2
j_gene: TRBJ2-7

CDR3nt: TGTGCCAGCAGCTCGCCCGGGACAGGGATAACCGCTAGCACAGATACGCAGTATTTT
CDR3aa: CASSSPGTGITASTDTQYF
abundance: -
d_gene: TRBD1
v_gene: TRBV7-2
j_gene: TRBJ2-3

CDR3nt: TGCGCCAGCAGCCAAGAGGGTAGCGGGGGAGCAGATACGCAGTATTTT
CDR3aa: CASSQEGSGGADTQYF
abundance: many
d_gene: TRBD2
v_gene: TRBV4-1
j_gene: TRBJ2-3

CDR3nt: TGCGCCAGCAGAGGGGCAGTCTTCACTGAAGCTTTCTTT
CDR3aa: CASRGAVFTEAFF
abundance: -
d_gene: -
v_gene: TRBV10-2
j_gene: TRBJ1-1

CDR3nt: TGCAGTGCTCCACCTGGGGGGGCAGGGGAAAACTATGGCTACACCTTC
CDR3aa: CSAPPGGAGENYGYTF
abundance: few
d_gene: -
v_gene: TRBV20-1
j_gene: TRBJ1-2

CDR3nt: TGTGCCAGCAGCGTGGGACAGGGGATAGGAAACACCATATATTTT
CDR3aa: CASSVGQGIGNTIYF
abundance: few
d_gene: TRBD1
v_gene: TRBV9
j_gene: TRBJ1-3

CDR3nt: TGTGCCAGCTCGAGACAGGAGATATATAATTCACCCCTCCACTTT
CDR3aa: CASSRQEIYNSPLHF
abundance: -
d_gene: -
v_gene: TRBV6-2/TRBV6-3
j_gene: TRBJ1-6

CDR3nt: TGTGCCAGCAGACACCTAGCGGGGAAGAACACCGGGGAGCTGTTTTTT
CDR3aa: CASRHLAGKNTGELFF
abundance: -
d_gene: TRBD2
v_gene: TRBV7-2
j_gene: TRBJ2-2

CDR3nt: TGTGCCAGCAGCGTAGGTGTCACGACCTTTTACGAGCAGTACTTC
CDR3aa: CASSVGVTTFYEQYF
abundance: -
d_gene: -
v_gene: TRBV9
j_gene: TRBJ2-7

CDR3nt: TGTGCCAGCAGGGTGACGAACAATGAGCAGTTCTTC
CDR3aa: CASRVTNNEQFF
abundance: -
d_gene: -
v_gene: TRBV28
j_gene: TRBJ2-1